Here is one T cell receptor beta chain with its context. Its target is not known. Whoever was chosen for sequencing had shown CD8+CD57+ cell expansion by flow cytometry. Acquired aplastic anemia of severe grade affected all patients. Germline CDR1 reads SGHTA; CDR2 reads FQGTGA. CDR3 length: 14 amino acids. V lost 5 bases and J lost 0, with 9 bases in between. The sample is drawn from a study of CD8+CD57+ T cells in acquired aplastic anemia. In the study overall: Sorted cells (CD4+ and CD8+) yielded DNA amounts that averaged roughly 3.5 ug. Findings and limits, study-wide: Researchers report that about 28 CD8+ CDR3 sequences appeared in both patients and controls.

Genomic DNA, serving as template, underwent TCR beta VDJ and CDR3 profiling. One entry per CDR3 protein results from TCRdb running MiXCR on the reads. The data show approximately 300,000 distinct CDR3 sequences, 56% seen once. This sequence joins TRBV7-3 and TRBJ2-3, with D possibly matching TRBD2 (7 bases). The TCR comes from a human donor with aplastic anemia. The specimen sequenced was sorted CD4+, CD8+, or CD8+CD57+ T cells (not recorded which) from PBMCs. For the CDR3, the DNA is TGTGCCAGCAGCGGGGGGGCTAGCACAGATACGCAGTATTTT. Residues: CASSGGASTDTQYF.